The 17 T cell receptor beta chains reported below all come from one sample, sequenced in a study of cytomegalovirus exposure and HLA in healthy donors (dated by TCRdb to about 2017). The library relied on the immunoSEQ multiplex PCR assay. For the multiplex PCR, a mixture combining 60 forward primers for TCR Vbeta segments and 13 reverse primers for TCR Jbeta segments was used. Here the immuneACCESS table is served through TCRdb, limited to in-frame sequences with V and J called. Missing clones are a known gap in these copies; in checked studies unresolved V genes cover under half, and the rest lacks a known reason. This sample comprises 200,000 or so clones, 75% to 80% of them detected only once. In total, the top ten clones hold about 6% of the sample. The sequenced sample consisted of PBMCs. The receptors were sampled from a woman aged 30 to 39 in good health and CMV-seropositive.

This chain connects TRBV27 to TRBJ2-1; 10 bases are a match to TRBD2. The CDR3 has 15 residues. The germline V gene encodes CDR1 MNHEY and CDR2 SMNVEV (reference sequence). V was clipped by 2 bases and J by 3 bases; unmatched bases: 1. The CDR3 nucleotides read TGTGCCAGCAGTTTACTAGCGGGAGTCTACAATGAGCAGTTCTTC. It specifies CASSLLAGVYNEQFF.

This clone was seen more than once but under ten times. J is TRBJ1-1 and V is TRBV27; D gene uncertain. V dropped 2 bases and J dropped 3 bases, with 10 bases sitting between them. This CDR3 is built from 14 residues. Germline CDR1 reads MNHEY; CDR2 reads SMNVEV (reference sequence). In DNA, the CDR3 is TGTGCCAGCAGTTTAGCCAGGTCGCACACTGAAGCTTTCTTT. Protein: CASSLARSHTEAFF.

The V gene is TRBV2, the J gene TRBJ1-1, with D maybe TRBD1 (6 bases). Trimming removed 6 bases at V and 0 bases at J, with 8 bases between. This CDR3 region has 13 residues. Germline V gene data show CDR1 as SNHLY and CDR2 as FYNNEI. The CDR3 DNA reads as TGTGCCAGCAGGCAGGGGTTGAACACTGAAGCTTTCTTT. Translated, it gives CASRQGLNTEAFF.

The V gene is TRBV5-1, the J gene TRBJ2-7; 8 nucleotides match TRBD1. CDR3 size: 19 residues. V gave up 6 bases and J gave up 5 bases; unmatched junction bases: 25. The germline gives CDR1 SGHRS, CDR2 YFSETQ. Here the CDR3 reads CASKEALLPTYRGDHEQYF. CDR3 nucleotide sequence: TGCGCCAGCAAGGAGGCCCTCTTACCTACATACAGGGGGGATCACGAGCAGTACTTC.

This chain uses TRBV5-6 with TRBJ2-7, with TRBD2 identical over 9 bases. Germline trimming cut 1 base from V and 5 bases from J; bases unmatched to any gene: 10. CDR1 and CDR2 from the germline V gene are SGHDT and YYEEEE. The CDR3 runs to 16 residues. CDR3 in DNA: TGTGCCAGCAGCTTGTCATTGGGGACTAGCATACACGAGCAGTACTTC. As protein: CASSLSLGTSIHEQYF.

This clone turned up a few times. The rearrangement joins TRBV5-1 to TRBJ1-2; D might be TRBD1 (6 bases). The CDR3 loop spans 13 amino acids. Germline-derived CDR1 and CDR2 are SGHRS and YFSETQ. Trimming removed 0 bases at V and 6 bases at J, with 9 bases between. This CDR3 is CASSLGQVDGYTF. In nucleotides, the CDR3 is TGCGCCAGCAGCTTGGGACAGGTTGATGGCTACACCTTC.

V usage is TRBV5-1 and J usage is TRBJ2-2; 10 bases fit TRBD1. Losses at the gene ends were 5 bases for V and 6 bases for J; bases not matched to a gene: 7. The CDR3 has 15 residues. CDR1 is SGHRS, CDR2 YFSETQ, per germline. CDR3 residues: CASRIPGTGAGELFF. DNA of the CDR3: TGCGCCAGCAGGATCCCCGGGACAGGGGCCGGGGAGCTGTTTTTT.

The chain combines TRBV6-5 with TRBJ1-6; TRBD1 is a possible D gene (5 bases). Deletions cut 7 bases from V and 8 bases from J, with 15 bases between. Germline V gives CDR1 MNHEY, CDR2 SVGAGI. The length of the CDR3 is 14 residues. The CDR3, as DNA: TGTGCCAGCAAAACAACAGGTGGTGATTCACCCCTCCACTTT. This encodes CASKTTGGDSPLHF.

The DNA for the CDR3 is TGCGCCAGCAGCTTGGCTAGCTATAATAATGAGCAGTTCTTC. It specifies CASSLASYNNEQFF. The chain couples TRBV5-1 to TRBJ2-1, with D tentatively TRBD2 (5 bases). Trimming left V 0 bases short and J 7 bases short, with 11 bases between. CDR1 SGHRS and CDR2 YFSETQ come from the germline V gene. This CDR3 region has 14 residues. The entire variable domain, with the rest obtained from reference TRBV5-1 and TRBJ2-1, is as follows: KAGVTQTPRYLIKTRGQQVTLSCSPISGHRSVSWYQQTPGQGLQFLFEYFSETQRNKGNFPGRFSGRQFSNSRSEMNVSTLELGDSALYLCASSLASYNNEQFFGPGTRLTVL.

This clone showed up just a few times. The gene calls are TRBV7-6 and TRBJ1-4, with TRBD1 matching 8 bases. V dropped 6 bases and J dropped 7; count of bases not matched to a gene: 4. The CDR3 runs to 13 residues. Germline V gene sequence: CDR1 SGHVS, CDR2 FNYEAQ. Here the CDR3 DNA reads TGTGCCAGCAGTGACAGGGGTAGTGAAAAACTGTTTTTT. This gives the protein CASSDRGSEKLFF.

The chain carries TRBV4-1 and TRBJ2-3; 7 positions match TRBD2. CDR1 is MGHRA, CDR2 YSYEKL, per germline. The CDR3 length is 15 residues. Trimming at V came to 2 bases and at J to 1 base, leaving 3 bases not matched to a gene. Here the CDR3 reads CASSQKLARTDTQYF. The CDR3 nucleotides read TGCGCCAGCAGCCAAAAACTAGCGCGCACAGATACGCAGTATTTT.

This rearrangement joins TRBV9 to TRBJ1-1; D perhaps matches TRBD1 (5 bases). Germline assignment: CDR1 SGDLS and CDR2 YYNGEE. Trimming shortened V by 2 bases and J by 5 bases, and 19 bases separated the two germline ends. The CDR3 consists of 16 residues. The CDR3 nucleotides read TGTGCCAGCAGCGTGGGCACGATGGGGCGGAATACTGAAGCTTTCTTT. Translated: CASSVGTMGRNTEAFF.

The chain couples TRBV25-1 to TRBJ2-3, with no clear D. This CDR3 comprises 15 residues. Per the germline V gene, CDR1 is MGHDK and CDR2 is SYGVNS. V was trimmed by 3 bases and J by 1 base, leaving 11 bases between them. CDR3 sequence (DNA): TGTGCCAGCAGTGATGTTCTAGAGGGCACAGATACGCAGTATTTT. Encoded protein: CASSDVLEGTDTQYF. Full variable domain (rest looked up from reference TRBV25-1 and TRBJ2-3): EADIYQTPRYLVIGTGKKITLECSQTMGHDKMYWYQQDPGMELHLIHYSYGVNSTEKGDLSSESTVSRIRTEHFPLTLESARPSHTSQYLCASSDVLEGTDTQYFGPGTRLTVL.

The CDR3 sequence: CASLGLAVGTQYF. The CDR3 DNA reads as TGTGCCAGCCTTGGACTAGCCGTAGGGACCCAGTACTTC. This chain links TRBV2 with TRBJ2-5, with 8 bases fitting TRBD2. V trimming: 8 bases; J trimming: 7 bases; junction bases outside the gene matches: 9. CDR1 and CDR2 from the germline V gene are SNHLY and FYNNEI. The CDR3 is 13 amino acids. Variable domain in full (rest from reference TRBV2 and TRBJ2-5): EPEVTQTPSHQVTQMGQEVILRCVPISNHLYFYWYRQILGQKVEFLVSFYNNEISEKSEIFDDQFSVERPDGSNFTLKIRSTKLEDSAMYFCASLGLAVGTQYFGPGTRLLVL.

This clone was recorded only once. Germline is not matched at one junction end, which may reflect a read error. This chain uses TRBV7-2 with TRBJ2-3; D remains ambiguous. Germline V lookup: CDR1 SGHTA, CDR2 FQGNSA. This CDR3 is built from 13 residues. The CDR3 loop reads CASSLVSSVPTDF. The CDR3 nucleotides are TGTGCCAGCAGCTTAGTATCCTCTGTGCCGACTGATTTT.

The V call is TRBV7-9, the J call TRBJ1-1; D is unclear. V lost 4 bases to trimming and J lost 3 bases, with 3 bases between them. The CDR3 runs 11 residues. Germline assignment: CDR1 SEHNR and CDR2 FQNEAQ (reference sequence). The CDR3 reads CASSSYTEAFF. The CDR3 nucleotides are TGTGCCAGCAGCTCTTACACTGAAGCTTTCTTT.

V and J are TRBV6-1 and TRBJ2-2; a possible D gene is TRBD1 (5 bases). Germline CDR1 MNHNS, CDR2 SASEGT. Trimming shortened V by 7 bases and J by 1 base, and 13 bases separated the two germline ends. The length of the CDR3 is 15 residues. CDR3 in DNA: TGTGCCAGCAAACGGAAGGGGCAGAACACCGGGGAGCTGTTTTTT. Its translation: CASKRKGQNTGELFF.